This T cell receptor beta chain derives from a study of graft-versus-host responses after intestinal transplantation. V shed 1 base and J shed 8 bases, with 11 bases lying between them. Looked up from germline, CDR1 is LNHNV and CDR2 is YYDKDF (reference sequence). The CDR3 has 13 residues. Produced via immunoSEQ multiplex PCR; TCRdb's table is partial and in-frame only. The table includes some 130,000 clones, around 90% detected once. Remarks on this clone: Its antigen remains unidentified.

The sample here was unstimulated CD4+ T cells sorted from spleen or lymph node cells, taken before intestinal transplant. J is TRBJ1-1 and V is TRBV15; D is undetermined. This sequence was found in a human donor who received an intestinal transplant. The CDR3 DNA is TGTGCCACCAGCAGAGGGTCGCCCGTAGAAGCTTTCTTT. Protein product: CATSRGSPVEAFF.